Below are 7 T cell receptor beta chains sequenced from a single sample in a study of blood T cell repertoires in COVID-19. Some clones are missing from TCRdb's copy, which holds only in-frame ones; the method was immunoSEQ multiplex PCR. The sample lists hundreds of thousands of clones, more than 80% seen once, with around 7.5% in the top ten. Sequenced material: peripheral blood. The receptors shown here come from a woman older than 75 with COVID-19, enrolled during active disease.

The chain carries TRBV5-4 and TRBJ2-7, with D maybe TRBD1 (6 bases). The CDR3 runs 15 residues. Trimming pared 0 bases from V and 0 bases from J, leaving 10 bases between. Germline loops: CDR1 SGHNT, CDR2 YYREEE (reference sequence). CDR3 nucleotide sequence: TGTGCCAGCAGCTTGGGACAGGAAATCTCCTACGAGCAGTACTTC. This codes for CASSLGQEISYEQYF.

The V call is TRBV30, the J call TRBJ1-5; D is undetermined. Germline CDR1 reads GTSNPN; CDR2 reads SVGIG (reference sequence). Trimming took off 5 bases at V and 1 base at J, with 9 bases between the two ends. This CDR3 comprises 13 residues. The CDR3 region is CAWGSRSNQPQHF. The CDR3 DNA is TGTGCCTGGGGGTCCAGGAGCAATCAGCCCCAGCATTTT.

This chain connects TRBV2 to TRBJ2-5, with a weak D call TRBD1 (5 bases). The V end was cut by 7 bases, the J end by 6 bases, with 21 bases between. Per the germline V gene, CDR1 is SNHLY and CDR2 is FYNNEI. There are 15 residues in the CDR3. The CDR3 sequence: CASNQPVDTGKTQYF. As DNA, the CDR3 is TGTGCCAGCAACCAGCCGGTGGATACAGGAAAGACCCAGTACTTC.

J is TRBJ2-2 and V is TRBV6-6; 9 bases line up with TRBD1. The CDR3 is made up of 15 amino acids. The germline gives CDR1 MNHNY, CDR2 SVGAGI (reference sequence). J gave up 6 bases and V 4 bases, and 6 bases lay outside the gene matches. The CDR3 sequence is CASSFDRGGAGELFF. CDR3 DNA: TGTGCCAGCAGTTTCGACAGGGGGGGAGCCGGGGAGCTGTTTTTT.

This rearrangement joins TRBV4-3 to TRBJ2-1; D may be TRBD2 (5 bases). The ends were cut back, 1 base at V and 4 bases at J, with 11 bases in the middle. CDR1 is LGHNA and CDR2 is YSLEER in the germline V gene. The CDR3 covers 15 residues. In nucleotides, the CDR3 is TGCGCCAGCAGCCAAGCCATGAGGGTTTACAATGAGCAGTTCTTC. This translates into CASSQAMRVYNEQFF.

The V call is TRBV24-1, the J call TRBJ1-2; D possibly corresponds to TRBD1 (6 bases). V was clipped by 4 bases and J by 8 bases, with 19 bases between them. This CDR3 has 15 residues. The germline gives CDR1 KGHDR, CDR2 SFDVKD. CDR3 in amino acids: CATSDPRVPTGGYTF. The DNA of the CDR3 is TGTGCCACCAGTGACCCCCGGGTCCCCACAGGGGGCTACACCTTC.

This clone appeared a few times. CDR3 in amino acids: CAWRPGQAIANYGYTF. The DNA of the CDR3 is TGTGCCTGGAGGCCCGGACAGGCCATAGCTAACTATGGCTACACCTTC. The V and J genes are TRBV30 and TRBJ1-2, with 7 bases identical to TRBD1. With V trimmed by 3 bases and J by 0 bases, 10 bases remained unmatched. The CDR3 consists of 16 residues. CDR1 is GTSNPN, CDR2 SVGIG, per germline (reference sequence).